This T cell receptor beta chain stems from a study of molecular identifiers for immune sequencing clone quantification. Looking at the study overall: RNA from roughly 20,000 or 100,000 naive CD8 cells was split five ways in replicates, with four sequenced.

In preparing bulk TCR libraries, previously described methods and listed TCR primers were used. TCRdb re-analysed the PCR reads in MiXCR, keeping a single row per CDR3 protein. The sample records about 640,000 distinct CDR3 sequences, just under 20% being singletons. Researchers sorted naive CD8 T cells as cells that were CD8+CD4-CCR7+CD45RA+. Study results and limitations: Among effectors, clones above 20 RNA copies held over 99% of molecules; among naive cells, under 1%.

This clonotype showed up just a few times. The antigen is unknown. The source material was naive CD8+ T cells from blood, with Jurkat cell RNA spiked in. The subset denotes: FACS-sorted CD8+CD4-CCR7+CD45RA+ naive T cells. This TCR was sampled from a human donor in good health. Some libraries in this study had Jurkat cell RNA spiked in.

The CDR3 spells CASSPGQVNTEAFF. CDR3 coding DNA: TGCGCCAGCAGCCCGGGACAGGTTAACACTGAAGCTTTCTTT. The chain joins TRBV4-1 to TRBJ1-1; 8 bases are shared with TRBD1. Unmatched junction bases numbered 3, after V lost 4 bases and J lost 2 bases. Germline V gene data show CDR1 as MGHRA and CDR2 as YSYEKL. The CDR3 is 14 amino acids.